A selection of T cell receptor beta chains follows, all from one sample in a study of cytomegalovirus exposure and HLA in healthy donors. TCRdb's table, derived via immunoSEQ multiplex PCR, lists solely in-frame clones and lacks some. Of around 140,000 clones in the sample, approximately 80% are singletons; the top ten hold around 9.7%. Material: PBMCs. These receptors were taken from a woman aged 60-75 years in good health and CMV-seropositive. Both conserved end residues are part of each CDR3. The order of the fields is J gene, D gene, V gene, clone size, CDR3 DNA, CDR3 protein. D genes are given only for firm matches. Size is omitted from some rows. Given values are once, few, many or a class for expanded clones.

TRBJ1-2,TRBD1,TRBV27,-,TGTGCCAGCAGAGGGACAGGGGACTATGGCTACACCTTC,CASRGTGDYGYTF
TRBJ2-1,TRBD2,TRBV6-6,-,TGTGCCAGCAGTTACGGGGGGGCTAGCGGGAGGATTGAGCAGTTCTTC,CASSYGGASGRIEQFF
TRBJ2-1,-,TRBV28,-,TGTGCCAGCAGTTTAGGAGGTTTTGAGCAGTTCTTC,CASSLGGFEQFF
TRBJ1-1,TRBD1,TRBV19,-,TGTGCCAGTGGGACAGGGATGAACACTGAAGCTTTCTTT,CASGTGMNTEAFF
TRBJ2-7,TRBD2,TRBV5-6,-,TGTGCCAGCAGCTTTGTTACTAGCGGGAGGGTTTCCTACGAGCAGTACTTC,CASSFVTSGRVSYEQYF
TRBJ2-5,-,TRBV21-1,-,TGTGCCAGCTTGCGGGGAGTCGGGACCCAGTACTTC,CASLRGVGTQYF
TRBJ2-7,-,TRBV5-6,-,TGTGCCAGCAGCTTGCGACAGAGCTACGAGCAGTACTTC,CASSLRQSYEQYF
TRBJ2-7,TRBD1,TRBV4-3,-,TGCGCCAGCAGCCAAGACTGGAACAGGGGGCAATACGAGCAGTACTTC,CASSQDWNRGQYEQYF
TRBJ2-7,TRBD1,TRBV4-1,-,TGCGCCAGCGGACAGGGTGGGTCCTACGAGCAGTACTTC,CASGQGGSYEQYF
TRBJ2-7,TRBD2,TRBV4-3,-,TGCGCCAGCAGCCAAGATCGGACTAGCGGGAAATACGAGCAGTACTTC,CASSQDRTSGKYEQYF
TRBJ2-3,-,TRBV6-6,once,TGTGCCAGCAGTTTTGGAGCCCACACAGATACGCAGTATTTT,CASSFGAHTDTQYF